Each of the 29 T cell receptor beta chains below was sequenced from the same sample in a study of early T cells in non-severe SARS-CoV-2 infection. TCRdb reprocessed the 5' RACE reads via MiXCR and lists one record per CDR3 protein. This sample has tens of thousands of distinct CDR3 sequences, with about 7.1% found just once. Sequencing used whole blood, obtained at baseline. These receptors all stem from an adult who was a healthcare worker with PCR-confirmed SARS-CoV-2 infection or an uninfected control (not recorded which).

This clonotype has at least ten counts. This chain uses TRBV6-2 or TRBV6-3 with TRBJ2-3; 7 bases are shared with TRBD1. Germline V gene data show CDR1 as MNHEY and CDR2 as SVGEGT. CDR3 length: 16 amino acids. After removal of 4 bases from V and 2 bases from J, the junction contained 9 bases not matched to a gene. The CDR3 region has the DNA TGTGCCAGCAGTTCCCAGGACAGGAGATTCACAGATACGCAGTATTTT. Encoded protein: CASSSQDRRFTDTQYF.

The table lists this clonotype with many counts. This chain connects TRBV4-3 to TRBJ1-2; D is unresolved. Trimming took off 0 bases at V and 2 bases at J, with 13 bases between the two ends. The CDR3 runs 16 residues. CDR1 is LGHNA and CDR2 is YSLEER in the germline V gene. The CDR3 protein is CASSQDLGGRNYGYTF. CDR3 DNA sequence: TGCGCCAGCAGCCAAGATCTGGGCGGGAGAAACTATGGCTACACCTTC.

This clonotype was observed a few times. V is TRBV20-1 and J is TRBJ2-7; possibly TRBD2 for D (6 bases). Germline V gene sequence: CDR1 DFQATT, CDR2 SNEGSKA (reference sequence). The CDR3 spans 13 residues. V lost 6 bases and J 0 bases, leaving 12 bases between the germline ends. In DNA, the CDR3 is TGCAGTGCCGGGACTTCCTACTCCTACGAGCAGTACTTC. Translating it yields CSAGTSYSYEQYF.

This clonotype has at least ten counts. The rearrangement uses TRBV20-1 and TRBJ2-7, with 9 bases identical to TRBD1. The germline V gene has CDR1 DFQATT and CDR2 SNEGSKA (reference sequence). This CDR3 spans 15 amino acids. With V trimmed by 4 bases and J by 3 bases, 10 bases remained unmatched. The CDR3 nucleotides read TGCAGTGCTATTTACACAGGGGGCAGGGGCTACGAGCAGTACTTC. Encoded protein: CSAIYTGGRGYEQYF.

This clonotype was counted between two and nine times. The V gene is TRBV12-3 or TRBV12-4, the J gene TRBJ1-1; D is ambiguous. The V end was cut by 2 bases, the J end by 5 bases, with 6 bases between. CDR3 size: 12 residues. The CDR3 loop is CASSLRRTEAFF. CDR3 sequence (DNA): TGTGCCAGCAGTTTAAGGCGTACTGAAGCTTTCTTT.

At least ten counts were recorded for this clonotype. The chain links TRBV6-2 or TRBV6-3 to TRBJ1-5; 10 bases match TRBD1. The V gene end was trimmed by 0 bases and the J gene end by 5 bases; junction bases not matched to a gene: 1. The CDR3 totals 15 residues. From germline, CDR1 is MNHEY and CDR2 SVGEGT. The CDR3 loop is CASSYSTGGHQPQHF. The CDR3 DNA follows: TGTGCCAGCAGTTACTCGACAGGGGGCCATCAGCCCCAGCATTTT.

This clonotype was detected many times. The chain has TRBV13 and TRBJ1-1; D gene ambiguous. CDR3 length equals 15 residues. The V gene's germline CDR1 is PRHDT and CDR2 FYEKMQ (reference sequence). V dropped 3 bases and J dropped 3 bases, with 14 bases sitting between them. CDR3 sequence: CASSFSGDSYTEAFF. The CDR3 DNA sequence: TGTGCCAGCAGCTTTTCCGGGGATTCGTACACTGAAGCTTTCTTT.

This clonotype was picked up many times. V is TRBV12-3 or TRBV12-4 and J is TRBJ1-5; 9 nucleotides agree with TRBD1. CDR3 length equals 16 residues. The junction had 5 bases not matched to a gene; V was cut back by 5 bases and J by 0 bases. This CDR3 reads CASSPTGQGSNQPQHF. CDR3 sequence (DNA): TGTGCCAGCAGTCCAACGGGACAGGGTAGCAATCAGCCCCAGCATTTT.

In this sample, this clonotype turned up a few times. The chain couples TRBV28 to TRBJ2-1; the D call may be TRBD1 or TRBD2 (6 bases each). The germline CDR1 and CDR2 sequences are MDHEN and SYDVKM. The V end lost 6 bases, the J end lost 7 bases, and 16 bases lay between the germline ends. The CDR3 extends over 14 amino acids. CDR3 DNA sequence: TGTGCCAGCAGAGAGACAGGAGGGGGTAATGAGCAGTTCTTC. Its translation: CASRETGGGNEQFF.

The chain is built from TRBV7-6 and TRBJ2-1; D is tentatively TRBD1 or TRBD2 (5 bases each). Trimming stripped 0 bases from V and 6 bases from J, with 12 bases between. The CDR3 has 15 amino acids. Germline CDR1 reads SGHVS; CDR2 reads FNYEAQ. The CDR3 sequence is CASSLALIGANEQFF. The CDR3 coding sequence is TGTGCCAGCAGCTTAGCGCTTATCGGGGCCAATGAGCAGTTCTTC.

The chain employs TRBV12-3 or TRBV12-4 and TRBJ2-7, with 12 nucleotides matching TRBD1. CDR3 length: 15 residues. V lost 6 bases, J lost 7 bases, and 10 bases stayed unmatched. The CDR3 here is CASSHPGQGAYEQYF. The DNA for the CDR3 is TGTGCCAGCAGCCACCCGGGACAGGGGGCGTATGAGCAGTACTTC.

This clonotype has at least ten counts. The chain recombines TRBV19 with TRBJ2-1; 8 bases fit TRBD2. Per germline, CDR1 LNHDA and CDR2 SQIVND (reference sequence). This CDR3 is built from 14 residues. V gave up 9 bases and J gave up 7 bases; unmatched junction bases: 11. The CDR3 region has the DNA TGTGCCAGAGACGGGGGGGAGTTCAAAAATGAGCAGTTCTTC. Translated: CARDGGEFKNEQFF.

This clonotype was seen more than once but under ten times. The CDR3 reads CASSPSTGLQPQHF. The CDR3 nucleotides read TGTGCCAGCTCACCGTCTACAGGGCTTCAGCCCCAGCATTTT. V usage is TRBV18 and J usage is TRBJ1-5; D possibly corresponds to TRBD1 (6 bases). Trimming pared 3 bases from V and 6 bases from J, leaving 12 bases between. The CDR3 has 14 residues. From germline, CDR1 is KGHSH and CDR2 LQKENI.

Only a few counts were recorded for this clonotype. The genes are TRBV7-2 and TRBJ2-1; D gene unclear. Germline V gene lookup returns CDR1 SGHTA and CDR2 FQGNSA. The CDR3 is 13 amino acids. Trimming removed 7 bases at V and 1 base at J, with 8 bases between. In DNA form, the CDR3 reads TGTGCCAGCACAATGGAGTCCTACAATGAGCAGTTCTTC. Protein sequence: CASTMESYNEQFF.

For the CDR3, the DNA is TGTGCCAGCAATCTCAAACAGGGGCCCTACGAGCAGTACTTC. This codes for CASNLKQGPYEQYF. The chain carries TRBV2 and TRBJ2-7; 7 positions match TRBD1. V lost 7 bases to trimming and J lost 2 bases; unmatched junction nucleotides: 8. Germline V lookup: CDR1 SNHLY, CDR2 FYNNEI. The CDR3 runs to 14 residues.

The sample holds a few counts of this clonotype. V usage is TRBV6-1 and J usage is TRBJ2-5, with a tentative D call TRBD1 (5 bases). Deletions cut 6 bases from V and 5 bases from J, with 13 bases between. Looked up from germline, CDR1 is MNHNS and CDR2 is SASEGT. The CDR3 is 13 residues long. In DNA form, the CDR3 reads TGTGCCAGCAGGACCTCAGGGCGGGAGACCCAGTACTTC. This encodes CASRTSGRETQYF.

This clonotype was counted at least ten times. The chain has TRBV2 and TRBJ2-3; TRBD1 is a possible D gene (8 bases). Germline V gene data show CDR1 as SNHLY and CDR2 as FYNNEI. V lost 4 bases and J 5 bases, leaving 16 bases between the germline ends. The CDR3 sequence is 15 residues long. The CDR3 sequence: CASSVTQGGLDTQYF. The DNA of the CDR3 is TGTGCCAGCAGTGTTACACAGGGGGGGCTAGATACGCAGTATTTT.

The chain uses TRBV6-6 and TRBJ2-3, with 12 bases that match TRBD2. Looked up from germline, CDR1 is MNHNY and CDR2 is SVGAGI (reference sequence). V gave up 6 bases and J gave up 8 bases; unmatched junction bases: 9. The length of the CDR3 is 15 residues. DNA of the CDR3: TGTGCCAGCAGAGCTAGCGGGGGGGGAGGTGGTACGCAGTATTTT. The encoded protein is CASRASGGGGGTQYF.

This clonotype occurred many times. The chain has TRBV20-1 and TRBJ1-1; maybe TRBD1 (5 bases). This CDR3 contains 14 residues. V dropped 3 bases and J dropped 3 bases, with 14 bases sitting between them. Germline-derived CDR1 and CDR2 are DFQATT and SNEGSKA (reference sequence). The CDR3 here is CSASRGTGDTEAFF. Here the CDR3 DNA reads TGCAGTGCTAGTCGAGGGACGGGGGACACTGAAGCTTTCTTT.

This rearrangement joins TRBV7-9 to TRBJ1-1, with a weak D call TRBD1 (6 bases). Germline CDR1 SEHNR, CDR2 FQNEAQ (reference sequence). V lost 11 bases, J lost 1 base, and 17 bases lay in between. There are 14 residues in the CDR3. CDR3 coding DNA: TGTGCCCTTAATTCCTACAGGGAGAACACTGAAGCTTTCTTT. It specifies CALNSYRENTEAFF.

This clonotype was counted at least ten times. The DNA for the CDR3 is TGTGCCAGCAGCCCCCGCGGCGGGTTTCGAGAGCAGTACTTC. Translated, it gives CASSPRGGFREQYF. This chain uses TRBV7-2 with TRBJ2-7, with D tentatively TRBD2 (5 bases). CDR3 length equals 14 residues. V was pared by 5 bases and J by 7 bases, with 18 bases between. The germline gives CDR1 SGHTA, CDR2 FQGNSA.

At least ten counts were recorded for this clonotype. The chain joins TRBV10-3 to TRBJ2-5; D not certain. V shed 8 bases and J shed 1 base, with 8 bases lying between them. Germline-derived CDR1 and CDR2 are ENHRY and SYGVKD. The CDR3 sequence is 12 residues long. The CDR3 reads CAIAAIQETQYF. CDR3 DNA sequence: TGTGCCATCGCTGCCATCCAAGAGACCCAGTACTTC.

The gene calls are TRBV20-1 and TRBJ1-2; possibly TRBD1 for D (6 bases). This CDR3 has 11 residues. The V and J ends lost 4 bases and 7 bases respectively, with 10 bases between them. Germline CDR1 reads DFQATT; CDR2 reads SNEGSKA (reference sequence). In nucleotides, the CDR3 is TGCAGTGCTACCTACAGGGTTGGCTACACCTTC. Residues: CSATYRVGYTF.

The J gene is TRBJ2-5, the V gene TRBV28, with a tentative D call TRBD1 (6 bases). The CDR3 is made up of 17 amino acids. Germline V gene sequence: CDR1 MDHEN, CDR2 SYDVKM. The ends were cut back, 7 bases at V and 3 bases at J, with 24 bases in the middle. The CDR3 DNA reads TGTGCCAGCACCTCGCTAGGGGTTGGGGGCCTTAAAGAGACCCAGTACTTC. Translated, it gives CASTSLGVGGLKETQYF.

The rearrangement links TRBV4-3 to TRBJ1-2; weak D call: TRBD1 (5 bases). V dropped 0 bases and J dropped 4 bases, with 18 bases sitting between them. Germline V CDR1 and CDR2: LGHNA, YSLEER. The CDR3 consists of 17 residues. The CDR3 DNA reads TGCGCCAGCAGCCAAGAATTCGGACACCTGGGGCCCTATGGCTACACCTTC. Translating gives CASSQEFGHLGPYGYTF.

This clonotype was detected only a few times. V and J are TRBV4-2 and TRBJ1-6; the D gene is possibly TRBD1 (5 bases). V lost 0 bases to trimming and J lost 8 bases, with 17 bases between them. Germline V gene sequence: CDR1 LGHNA, CDR2 YNFKEQ. There are 17 residues in the CDR3. The CDR3 sequence: CASSQDITGTMDSPLHF. In nucleotides, the CDR3 is TGTGCCAGCAGCCAAGATATCACCGGGACGATGGATTCACCCCTCCACTTT.

This clonotype came up a few times. CDR3: CATTRTIGAVADTQYF. In DNA, the CDR3 is TGTGCCACTACCCGGACAATAGGTGCCGTCGCAGATACGCAGTATTTT. V usage is TRBV27 and J usage is TRBJ2-3, with a tentative D call TRBD1 (5 bases). The CDR3 loop spans 16 amino acids. Germline V gene data show CDR1 as MNHEY and CDR2 as SMNVEV (reference sequence). Trimming took 10 bases from V and 4 from J, leaving 24 bases between them.

This clonotype has ten or more counts. The chain joins TRBV29-1 to TRBJ2-3, with a tentative D call TRBD1 (7 bases). V lost 5 bases to trimming and J lost 3 bases, with 18 bases between them. The V gene's germline CDR1 is SQVTM and CDR2 ANQGSEA. CDR3 size: 15 residues. CDR3 sequence (DNA): TGCAGCGTTTCAGGGGGAGGTGGATATACAGATACGCAGTATTTT. Protein sequence: CSVSGGGGYTDTQYF.

This clonotype was recorded only once. The chain carries TRBV7-2 and TRBJ2-3, with D hard to call. From germline, CDR1 is SGHTA and CDR2 FQGNSA. CDR3 length: 16 amino acids. V dropped 1 base and J dropped 2 bases, with 13 bases sitting between them. CDR3 amino acids: CASSLGGRANTDTQYF. The DNA of the CDR3 is TGTGCCAGCAGCTTAGGAGGCAGAGCTAACACAGATACGCAGTATTTT.